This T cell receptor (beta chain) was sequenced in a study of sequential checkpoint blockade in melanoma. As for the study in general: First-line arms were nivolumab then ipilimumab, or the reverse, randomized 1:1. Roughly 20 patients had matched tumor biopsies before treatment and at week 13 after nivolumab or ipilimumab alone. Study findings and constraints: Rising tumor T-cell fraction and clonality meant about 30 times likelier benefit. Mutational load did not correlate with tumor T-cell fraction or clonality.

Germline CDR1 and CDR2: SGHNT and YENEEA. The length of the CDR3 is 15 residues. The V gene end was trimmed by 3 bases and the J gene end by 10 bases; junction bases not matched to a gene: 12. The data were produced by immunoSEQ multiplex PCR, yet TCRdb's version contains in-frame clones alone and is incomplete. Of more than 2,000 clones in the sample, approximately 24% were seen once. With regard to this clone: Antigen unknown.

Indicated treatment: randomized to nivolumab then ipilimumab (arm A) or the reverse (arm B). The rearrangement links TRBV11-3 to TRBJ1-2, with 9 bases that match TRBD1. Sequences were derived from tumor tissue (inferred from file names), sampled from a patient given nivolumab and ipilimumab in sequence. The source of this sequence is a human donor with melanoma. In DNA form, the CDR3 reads TGTGCCAGCAGCTTGAGGACAGGGGTCGCCAGGCCCTACACCTTC. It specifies CASSLRTGVARPYTF.